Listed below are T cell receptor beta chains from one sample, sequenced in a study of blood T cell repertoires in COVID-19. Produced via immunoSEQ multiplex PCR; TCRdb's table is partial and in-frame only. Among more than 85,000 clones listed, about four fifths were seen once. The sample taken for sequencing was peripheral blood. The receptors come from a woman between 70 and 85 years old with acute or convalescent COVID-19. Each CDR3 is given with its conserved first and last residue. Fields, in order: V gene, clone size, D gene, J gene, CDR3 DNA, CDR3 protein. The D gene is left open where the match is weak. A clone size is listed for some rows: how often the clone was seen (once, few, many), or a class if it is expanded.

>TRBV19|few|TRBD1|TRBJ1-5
TGTGCCAGTAGATCGACAGGGGCAGTCAATCAGCCCCAGCATTTT
CASRSTGAVNQPQHF
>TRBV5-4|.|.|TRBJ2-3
TGTGCCAGCAGCTTAGTAGCGGACAACACAGATACGCAGTATTTT
CASSLVADNTDTQYF
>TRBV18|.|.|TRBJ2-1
TGTGCCAGCTCACCCCCGGCAGGGGGGACCTACAATGAGCAGTTCTTC
CASSPPAGGTYNEQFF
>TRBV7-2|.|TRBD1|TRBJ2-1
TGTGCCAGCAGCGAGACAGGGGGCGTCTACAATGAGCAGTTCTTC
CASSETGGVYNEQFF
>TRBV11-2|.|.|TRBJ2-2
TGTGCCAGCAGCCCTAGCCTTGGACCGGGACACCCTCAGGCCGGGGAGCTGTTTTTT
CASSPSLGPGHPQAGELFF
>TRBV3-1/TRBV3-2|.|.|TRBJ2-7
TGTGCCAGCAGCCAAGGGTTCTACCCCTACGAGCAGTACTTC
CASSQGFYPYEQYF
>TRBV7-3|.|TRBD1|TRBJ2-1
TGTGCCAGCAGCTTACAGGCGGGACAGGGGCGGAATGAGCAGTTCTTC
CASSLQAGQGRNEQFF
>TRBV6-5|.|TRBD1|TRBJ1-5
TGTGCCAGCAGGGACAGGGAGGTTTGGCAGCCCCAGCATTTT
CASRDREVWQPQHF
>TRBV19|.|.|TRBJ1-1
TGTGCCAGTAGTCCCTTGACAGGACCGAACACTGAAGCTTTCTTT
CASSPLTGPNTEAFF
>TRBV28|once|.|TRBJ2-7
TGTGCCAGCAGGACTCAGGGAAGCTCCTACGAGCAGTACTTC
CASRTQGSSYEQYF
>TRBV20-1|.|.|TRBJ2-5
TGCAGTGGAGTGCGGGGAGAGACCCAGTACTTC
CSGVRGETQYF
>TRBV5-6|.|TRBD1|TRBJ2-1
TGTGCCAGCAGACCGTACAGGGGAACTGAGCAGTTCTTC
CASRPYRGTEQFF
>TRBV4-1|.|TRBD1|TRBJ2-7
TGCGCCAGCAGCCAAGGAGGACAGGGAATCTACGAGCAGTACTTC
CASSQGGQGIYEQYF
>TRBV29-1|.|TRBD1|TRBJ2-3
TGCAGCGGAACCAGACAGGGGACAAACACAGATACGCAGTATTTT
CSGTRQGTNTDTQYF
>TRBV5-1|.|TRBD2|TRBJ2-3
TGCGCCAGCAGCGCCTCCCTAGCGGGGACCGTTGGAGATACGCAGTATTTT
CASSASLAGTVGDTQYF
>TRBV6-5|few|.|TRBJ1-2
TGTGCCAGCAGGACTGGGGGCCTTTCCTATGGCTACACCTTC
CASRTGGLSYGYTF
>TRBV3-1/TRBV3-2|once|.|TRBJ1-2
TGTGCCAGCAGCCAAGTAGGGGGACGCTACACCTTC
CASSQVGGRYTF
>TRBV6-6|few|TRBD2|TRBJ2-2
TGTGCCAGCAGTCGCCAGACTAGCGGGAGTAGAGCCGGGGAGCTGTTTTTT
CASSRQTSGSRAGELFF
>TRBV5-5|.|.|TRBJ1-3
TGTGCCAGCAGCGGGGGCCGCTCTGGAAACACCATATATTTT
CASSGGRSGNTIYF
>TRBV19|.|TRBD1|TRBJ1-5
TGTGCCAGTAGTCTGACAGGGCTCCATCAGCCCCAGCATTTT
CASSLTGLHQPQHF
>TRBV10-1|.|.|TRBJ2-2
TGCGCCAGCAGTCGAAACCGGAGGGCCGGGGAGCTGTTTTTT
CASSRNRRAGELFF
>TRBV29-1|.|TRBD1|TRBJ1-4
TGCAGCGTCCTGACAGGGGTTGGCGAAAAACTGTTTTTT
CSVLTGVGEKLFF
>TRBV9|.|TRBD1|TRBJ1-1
TGTGCCAGCAGCGTGGGACAGGGAGAAGCTTTCTTT
CASSVGQGEAFF
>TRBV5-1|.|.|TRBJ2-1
TGCGCCAGCAGCTTAGGTCCTCCTGGGCGTAATGAGCAGTTCTTC
CASSLGPPGRNEQFF
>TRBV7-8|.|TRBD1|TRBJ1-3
TGTGCCAGCAGCCCCAGACAGGGGGCAAGTGGAAACACCATATATTTT
CASSPRQGASGNTIYF
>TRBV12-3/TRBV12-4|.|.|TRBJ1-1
TGTGCCAGCAGTGGACAGAGAACGCCTGAAGCTTTCTTT
CASSGQRTPEAFF
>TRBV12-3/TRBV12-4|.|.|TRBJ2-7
TGTGCCAGCAGTTTTTCCGGGGTCGACGAGCAGTACTTC
CASSFSGVDEQYF
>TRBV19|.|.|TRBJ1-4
TGTGCCAGTAGTATATCATCAGGGAATGAAAAACTGTTTTTT
CASSISSGNEKLFF
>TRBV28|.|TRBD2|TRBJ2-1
TGTGCCAGCAGTTTTAATTTGGCGGGAGCCTACAATGAGCAGTTCTTC
CASSFNLAGAYNEQFF
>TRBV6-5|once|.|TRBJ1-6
TGTGCCAGCAGTTACGGGAGAAGCTCCTATAATTCACCCCTCCACTTT
CASSYGRSSYNSPLHF
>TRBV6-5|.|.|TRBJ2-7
TGTGCCAGCAGTTACGGCCGTACCCCCCCCTACGAGCAGTACTTC
CASSYGRTPPYEQYF
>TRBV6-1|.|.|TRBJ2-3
TGTGCCAGCAGTGAAGCCAGGGGAAGGGCCACAGATACGCAGTATTTT
CASSEARGRATDTQYF
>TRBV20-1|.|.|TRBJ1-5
TGCAGTGCTAGTAGCCCCTCGCATTTT
CSASSPSHF
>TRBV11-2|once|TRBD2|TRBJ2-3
TGTGCCAGCAGCCCCATGGGGACTAGCGGCACAGATACGCAGTATTTT
CASSPMGTSGTDTQYF
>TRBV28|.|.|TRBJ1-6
TGTGCCAGCAGTTTACGAGGAATTTCACCCCTCCACTTT
CASSLRGISPLHF
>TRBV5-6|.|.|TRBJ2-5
TGTGCCAGCAGCTTGGCCTATCACCCCGTACGGGAGACCCAGTACTTC
CASSLAYHPVRETQYF
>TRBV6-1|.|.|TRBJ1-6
TGTGCCAGCAGTGAAGGGGGCAGGGGCGGTAATTCACCCCTCCACTTT
CASSEGGRGGNSPLHF
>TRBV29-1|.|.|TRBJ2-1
TGCAGCGCCCGGGAAAGCTCCTACAATGAGCAGTTCTTC
CSARESSYNEQFF
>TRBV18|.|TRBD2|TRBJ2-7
TGTGCCAGCTCACCCTTGACTAGCGGGAGCCCCTACGAGCAGTACTTC
CASSPLTSGSPYEQYF
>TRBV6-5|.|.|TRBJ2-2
TGTGCCAGCAGTTACTCCCAGAACACCGGGGAGCTGTTTTTT
CASSYSQNTGELFF
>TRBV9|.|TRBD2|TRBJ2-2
TGTGCCAGCAGCGTAGCGGTCTTCGGGACTAGCGGGAGTACCGGGGAGCTGTTTTTT
CASSVAVFGTSGSTGELFF
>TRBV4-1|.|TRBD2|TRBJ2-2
TGCGCCAGCAGCCAAGATCCGAGACTAGCGGGAGATAACACCGGGGAGCTGTTTTTT
CASSQDPRLAGDNTGELFF
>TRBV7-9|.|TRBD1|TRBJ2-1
TGTGCCAGCAGACCTCGTGACAGGGATGAGCAGTTCTTC
CASRPRDRDEQFF
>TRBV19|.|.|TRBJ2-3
TGTGCCAGTAGTATAAGGCGGGCAGATACGCAGTATTTT
CASSIRRADTQYF
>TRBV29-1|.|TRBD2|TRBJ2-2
TGCAGCGTTCTAGCGGGGGCTACGAACACCGGGGAGCTGTTTTTT
CSVLAGATNTGELFF
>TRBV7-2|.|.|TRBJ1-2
TGTGCCAGCAGCAAGGACAGAGACTATGGCTACACCTTC
CASSKDRDYGYTF
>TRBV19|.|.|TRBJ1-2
TGTGCCAGTAGGCGACAGGAGATCTATGGCTACACCTTC
CASRRQEIYGYTF
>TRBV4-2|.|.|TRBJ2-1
TGTGCCAGCTCCGCTAGGAGCTCCTACAATGAGCAGTTCTTC
CASSARSSYNEQFF
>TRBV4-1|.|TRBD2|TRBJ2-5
TGCGCCAGCAGCCCGACTAGCGGGGCCCAAGAGACCCAGTACTTC
CASSPTSGAQETQYF
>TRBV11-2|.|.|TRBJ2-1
TGTGCCAGCAGCTACTTAGATCTGTCTAGAGAGCAGTTCTTC
CASSYLDLSREQFF
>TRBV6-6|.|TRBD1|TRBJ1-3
TGTGCCAGCAGTCCAAACAGGGGTGGTGGAAACACCATATATTTT
CASSPNRGGGNTIYF
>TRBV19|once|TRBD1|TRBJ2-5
TGTGCCAGTAGCAGACCGGGACAGATACAAGAGACCCAGTACTTC
CASSRPGQIQETQYF
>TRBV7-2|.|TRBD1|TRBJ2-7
TGTGCCAGCAGCTTAGGGGGACAGACAACCTACGAGCAGTACTTC
CASSLGGQTTYEQYF
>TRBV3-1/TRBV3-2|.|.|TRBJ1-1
TGTGCCAGCAGCCAGCCCGGACAGCGAGCTTTCTTT
CASSQPGQRAFF
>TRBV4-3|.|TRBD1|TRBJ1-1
TGCGCCAGCAGCGGTCACAGGGGAACTGAAGCTTTCTTT
CASSGHRGTEAFF